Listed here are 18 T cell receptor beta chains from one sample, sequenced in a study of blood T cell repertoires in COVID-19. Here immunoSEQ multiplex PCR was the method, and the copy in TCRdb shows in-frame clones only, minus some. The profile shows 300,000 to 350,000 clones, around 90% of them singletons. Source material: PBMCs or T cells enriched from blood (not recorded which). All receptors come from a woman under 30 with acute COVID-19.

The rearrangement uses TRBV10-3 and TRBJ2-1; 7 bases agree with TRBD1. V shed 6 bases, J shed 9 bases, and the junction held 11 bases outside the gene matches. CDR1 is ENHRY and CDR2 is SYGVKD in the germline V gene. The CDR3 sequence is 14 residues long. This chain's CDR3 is CAIRSGTPGGEQFF. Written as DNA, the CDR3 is TGTGCCATCAGATCCGGGACCCCAGGGGGTGAGCAGTTCTTC.

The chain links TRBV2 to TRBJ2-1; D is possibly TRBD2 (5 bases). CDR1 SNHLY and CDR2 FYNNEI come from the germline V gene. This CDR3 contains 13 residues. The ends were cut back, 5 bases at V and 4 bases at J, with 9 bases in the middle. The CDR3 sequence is CASSNSVYNEQFF. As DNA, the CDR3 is TGTGCCAGCAGTAATAGCGTTTACAATGAGCAGTTCTTC. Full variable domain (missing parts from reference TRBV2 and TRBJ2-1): EPEVTQTPSHQVTQMGQEVILRCVPISNHLYFYWYRQILGQKVEFLVSFYNNEISEKSEIFDDQFSVERPDGSNFTLKIRSTKLEDSAMYFCASSNSVYNEQFFGPGTRLTVL.

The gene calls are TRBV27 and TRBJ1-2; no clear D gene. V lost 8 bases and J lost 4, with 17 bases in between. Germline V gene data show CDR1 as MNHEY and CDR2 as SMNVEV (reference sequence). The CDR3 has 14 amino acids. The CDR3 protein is CASHQLGSPYGYTF. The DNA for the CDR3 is TGTGCCAGCCACCAACTGGGCAGTCCCTATGGCTACACCTTC.

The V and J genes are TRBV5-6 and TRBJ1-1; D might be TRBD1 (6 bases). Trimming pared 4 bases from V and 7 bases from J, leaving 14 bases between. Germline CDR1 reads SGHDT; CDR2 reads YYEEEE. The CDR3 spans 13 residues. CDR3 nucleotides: TGTGCCAGCAGCACCGGACAGTTTTTTGAAGCTTTCTTT. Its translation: CASSTGQFFEAFF.

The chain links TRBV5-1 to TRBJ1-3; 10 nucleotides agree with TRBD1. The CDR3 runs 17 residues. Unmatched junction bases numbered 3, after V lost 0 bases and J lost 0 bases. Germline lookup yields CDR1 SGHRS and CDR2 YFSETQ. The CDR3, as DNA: TGCGCCAGCAGCTTGGGGGGACAGGGGTACTCTGGAAACACCATATATTTT. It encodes CASSLGGQGYSGNTIYF.

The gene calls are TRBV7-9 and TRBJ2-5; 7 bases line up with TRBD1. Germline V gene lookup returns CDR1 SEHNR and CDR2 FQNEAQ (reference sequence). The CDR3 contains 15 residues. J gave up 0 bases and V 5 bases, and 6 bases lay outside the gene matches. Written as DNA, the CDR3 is TGTGCCAGCAGCCCACCGGGACAGAACCAAGAGACCCAGTACTTC. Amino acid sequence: CASSPPGQNQETQYF. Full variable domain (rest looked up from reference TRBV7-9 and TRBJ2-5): DTGVSQNPRHKITKRGQNVTFRCDPISEHNRLYWYRQTLGQGPEFLTYFQNEAQLEKSRLLSDRFSAERPKGSFSTLEIQRTEQGDSAMYLCASSPPGQNQETQYFGPGTRLLVL.

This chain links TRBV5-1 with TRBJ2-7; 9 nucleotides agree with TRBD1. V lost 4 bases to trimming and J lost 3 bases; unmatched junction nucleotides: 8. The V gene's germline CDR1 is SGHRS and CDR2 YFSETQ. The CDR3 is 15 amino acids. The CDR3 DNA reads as TGCGCCAGCAGCGCCGGGACAGGGCACAACTACGAGCAGTACTTC. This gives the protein CASSAGTGHNYEQYF.

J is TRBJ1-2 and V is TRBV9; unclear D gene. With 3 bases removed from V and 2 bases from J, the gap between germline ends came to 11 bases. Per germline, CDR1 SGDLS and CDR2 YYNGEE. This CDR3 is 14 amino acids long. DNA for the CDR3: TGTGCCAGCAGCGGAGAGGCGAAGAACTATGGCTACACCTTC. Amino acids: CASSGEAKNYGYTF.

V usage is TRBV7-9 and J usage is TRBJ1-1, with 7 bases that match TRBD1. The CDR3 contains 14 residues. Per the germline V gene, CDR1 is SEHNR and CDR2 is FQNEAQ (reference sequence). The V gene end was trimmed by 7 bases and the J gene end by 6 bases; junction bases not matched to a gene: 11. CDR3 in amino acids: CASTHGDRAPEAFF. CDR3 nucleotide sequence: TGTGCCAGCACCCACGGAGACAGGGCCCCTGAAGCTTTCTTT.

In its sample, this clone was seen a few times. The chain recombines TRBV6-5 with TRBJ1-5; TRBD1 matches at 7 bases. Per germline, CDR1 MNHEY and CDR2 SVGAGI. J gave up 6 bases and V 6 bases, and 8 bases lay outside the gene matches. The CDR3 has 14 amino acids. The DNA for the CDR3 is TGTGCCAGCAGGGACAGGACACTCCGTCAGCCCCAGCATTTT. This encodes CASRDRTLRQPQHF.

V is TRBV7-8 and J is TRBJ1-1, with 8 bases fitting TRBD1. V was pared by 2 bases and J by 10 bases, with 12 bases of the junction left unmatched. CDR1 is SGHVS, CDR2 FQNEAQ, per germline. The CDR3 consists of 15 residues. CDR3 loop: CASSLKVGTGFRAFF. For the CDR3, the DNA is TGTGCCAGCAGCTTAAAGGTGGGGACAGGTTTCAGAGCTTTCTTT.

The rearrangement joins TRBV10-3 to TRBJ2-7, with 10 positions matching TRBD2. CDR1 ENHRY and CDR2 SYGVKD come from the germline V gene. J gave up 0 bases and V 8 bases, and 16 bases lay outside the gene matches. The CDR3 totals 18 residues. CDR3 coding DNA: TGTGCCATCGGGGAGTTGGGTACTAGCGGGGTGAGCTCCTACGAGCAGTACTTC. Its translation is CAIGELGTSGVSSYEQYF.

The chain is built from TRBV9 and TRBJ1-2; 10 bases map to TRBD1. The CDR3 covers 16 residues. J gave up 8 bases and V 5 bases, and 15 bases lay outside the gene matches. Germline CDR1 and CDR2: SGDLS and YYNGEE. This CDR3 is CASRGPDRDRGYGYTF. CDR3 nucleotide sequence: TGTGCCAGCAGGGGCCCCGACCGGGACAGGGGCTACGGCTACACCTTC.

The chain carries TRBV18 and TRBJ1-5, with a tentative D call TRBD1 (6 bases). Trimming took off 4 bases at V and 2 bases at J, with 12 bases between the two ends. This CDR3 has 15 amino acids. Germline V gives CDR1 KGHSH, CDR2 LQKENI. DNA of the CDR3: TGTGCCAGCTCACAGAGCAGGGGAGGCAATCAGCCCCAGCATTTT. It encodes CASSQSRGGNQPQHF.

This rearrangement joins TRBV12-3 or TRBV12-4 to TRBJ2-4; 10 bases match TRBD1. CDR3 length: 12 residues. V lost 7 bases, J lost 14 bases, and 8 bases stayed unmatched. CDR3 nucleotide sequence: TGTGCCAGCAAAAGGACAGGGGGAAATGAGTACTTC. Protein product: CASKRTGGNEYF.

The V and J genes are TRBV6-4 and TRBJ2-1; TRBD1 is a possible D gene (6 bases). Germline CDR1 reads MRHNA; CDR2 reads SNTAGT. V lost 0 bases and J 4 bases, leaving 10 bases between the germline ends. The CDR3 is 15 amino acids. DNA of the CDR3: TGTGCCAGCAGTGACTCCCTTGACAGGTACAATGAGCAGTTCTTC. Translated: CASSDSLDRYNEQFF.

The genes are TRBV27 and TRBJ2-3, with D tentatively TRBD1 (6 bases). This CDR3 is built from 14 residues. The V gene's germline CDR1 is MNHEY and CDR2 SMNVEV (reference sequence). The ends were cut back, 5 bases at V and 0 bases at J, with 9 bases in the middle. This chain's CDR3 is CASSRQVSTDTQYF. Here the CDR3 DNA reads TGTGCCAGCAGTCGACAGGTTAGCACAGATACGCAGTATTTT.

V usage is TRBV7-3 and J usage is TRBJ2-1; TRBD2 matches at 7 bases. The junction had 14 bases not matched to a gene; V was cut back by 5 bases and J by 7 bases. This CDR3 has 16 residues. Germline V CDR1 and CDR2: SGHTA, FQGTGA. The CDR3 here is CASSLGDGLGGNEQFF. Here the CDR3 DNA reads TGTGCCAGCAGCCTAGGTGATGGACTAGGAGGGAATGAGCAGTTCTTC.